These 31 T cell receptor beta chains were sequenced from one sample in a study of T cell repertoires in cytomegalovirus infection. Their recognized antigens are unknown. In TCRdb, the reads were re-called with MiXCR into one record per CDR3 protein. The table shows 450,000 to 600,000 distinct CDR3 sequences, with 30% to 40% occurring only once. This specimen was cultured PBMCs, taken from culture after CMV antigen stimulation. The source is a human donor in good health (CMV status not recorded). Some clones in this sample may be carry-over from other donors' samples.

This clonotype was detected a few times. The chain links TRBV28 to TRBJ2-5, with D unresolved. CDR1 and CDR2 from the germline V gene are MDHEN and SYDVKM. With 5 bases removed from V and 9 bases from J, the gap between germline ends came to 22 bases. This CDR3 has 15 amino acids. In DNA form, the CDR3 reads TGTGCCAGCAGTATCGGACCCATCCTAGAGCTGGCCCAGTACTTC. This gives the protein CASSIGPILELAQYF.

The chain uses TRBV7-2 and TRBJ2-1, with D unresolved. V was trimmed by 3 bases and J by 4 bases, leaving 10 bases between them. The CDR3 length is 14 residues. Germline assignment: CDR1 SGHTA and CDR2 FQGNSA. The CDR3 loop is CASSLGYGYNEQFF. DNA of the CDR3: TGTGCCAGCAGCTTGGGGTACGGATACAATGAGCAGTTCTTC.

This clonotype was found a few times. This rearrangement joins TRBV6-1 to TRBJ1-1; D not resolved. This CDR3 region has 14 residues. Per the germline V gene, CDR1 is MNHNS and CDR2 is SASEGT. V was pared by 5 bases and J by 0 bases, with 10 bases between. The CDR3 nucleotides are TGTGCCAGCAGTTACAATGGGTTGAACACTGAAGCTTTCTTT. Translation: CASSYNGLNTEAFF.

V is TRBV12-3 or TRBV12-4 and J is TRBJ1-3, with D tentatively TRBD1 (5 bases). The CDR3 has 14 residues. With 6 bases removed from V and 3 bases from J, the gap between germline ends came to 12 bases. Here the CDR3 reads CASRSLGGGNTIYF. CDR3 sequence (DNA): TGTGCCAGCAGGTCCCTCGGGGGTGGAAACACCATATATTTT.

The chain links TRBV12-3 or TRBV12-4 to TRBJ2-7, with a possible D match to TRBD2 (6 bases). This CDR3 comprises 15 residues. V lost 7 bases and J lost 4, with 20 bases in between. As DNA, the CDR3 is TGTGCCAGCATCCCGACTAGTTCGGAAAATTACGAGCAGTACGTC. Protein sequence: CASIPTSSENYEQYV.

The rearrangement uses TRBV19 and TRBJ2-3; possible D gene TRBD1, 6 bases. CDR1 and CDR2 (germline): LNHDA, SQIVND (reference sequence). Trimming removed 7 bases from V and 6 bases from J, with 20 bases in between. This CDR3 has 15 amino acids. DNA for the CDR3: TGTGCCAGTATCTACGGGACACCTGAGGCGGATACGCAGTATTTT. This encodes CASIYGTPEADTQYF.

The chain employs TRBV10-3 and TRBJ1-2, with D possibly being TRBD1 (5 bases). The CDR3 covers 17 residues. The V end lost 0 bases, the J end lost 4 bases, and 18 bases lay between the germline ends. CDR1 ENHRY and CDR2 SYGVKD come from the germline V gene. CDR3 loop: CAISESGQGSRGYGYTF. CDR3 in DNA: TGTGCCATCAGTGAGTCAGGGCAGGGAAGCAGAGGCTATGGCTACACCTTC.

The chain carries TRBV9 and TRBJ2-3; 7 nucleotides match TRBD1. V lost 0 bases to trimming and J lost 0 bases; unmatched junction nucleotides: 4. The CDR3 totals 16 residues. Germline CDR1 is SGDLS and CDR2 is YYNGEE. The CDR3, as DNA: TGTGCCAGCAGCGTAGGACAGGGCCTCAGCACAGATACGCAGTATTTT. It yields the protein CASSVGQGLSTDTQYF.

The rearrangement joins TRBV7-6 to TRBJ2-1, with a possible D match to TRBD2 (6 bases). V was cut by 5 bases and J by 9 bases, with 11 bases left in between. From germline, CDR1 is SGHVS and CDR2 FNYEAQ. There are 12 residues in the CDR3. The chain's CDR3 is CASSPRRGEQFF. The CDR3 DNA follows: TGTGCCAGCAGCCCGAGGCGGGGTGAGCAGTTCTTC.

The chain joins TRBV6-5 to TRBJ2-3; no definite D call. V lost 3 bases, J lost 4 bases, and 8 bases lay in between. Germline V gives CDR1 MNHEY, CDR2 SVGAGI. The CDR3 runs 13 residues. The CDR3 here is CASSYLGADTQYF. DNA for the CDR3: TGTGCCAGCAGTTATCTAGGCGCAGATACGCAGTATTTT.

This clonotype was observed a few times. The chain has TRBV15 and TRBJ2-7; no reliable D call. V was shortened by 0 bases and J by 4 bases, with 7 bases between the two germline ends. CDR3 length: 13 residues. Looked up from germline, CDR1 is LNHNV and CDR2 is YYDKDF (reference sequence). This CDR3 is CATSRDRSYEQYF. DNA for the CDR3: TGTGCCACCAGCAGAGATCGATCGTACGAGCAGTACTTC. The variable domain in full, completed from reference TRBV15 and TRBJ2-7, reads DAMVIQNPRYQVTQFGKPVTLSCSQTLNHNVMYWYQQKSSQAPKLLFHYYDKDFNNEADTPDNFQSRRPNTSFCFLDIRSPGLGDTAMYLCATSRDRSYEQYFGPGTRLTVT.

This clonotype was detected a few times. The chain has TRBV7-2 and TRBJ2-7; D may correspond to TRBD1 or TRBD2 (5 bases each). The length of the CDR3 is 12 residues. The V gene's germline CDR1 is SGHTA and CDR2 FQGNSA. V shed 5 bases and J shed 3 bases, with 8 bases lying between them. The chain's CDR3 is CASSRDHYEQYF. CDR3 DNA sequence: TGTGCCAGCAGCCGGGACCACTACGAGCAGTACTTC.

This clonotype was found many times. CDR3 nucleotides: TGTGCCAGCAGTTCTGCACCACTAGCGGGAGGGCAGGAGACCCAGTACTTC. It encodes CASSSAPLAGGQETQYF. This chain uses TRBV12-3 or TRBV12-4 with TRBJ2-5; TRBD2 agrees at 13 bases. With V trimmed by 4 bases and J by 5 bases, 10 bases remained unmatched. CDR3 length equals 17 residues.

This sequence joins TRBV6-1 and TRBJ2-7; 8 bases are a match to TRBD1. This CDR3 has 13 residues. The germline CDR1 and CDR2 sequences are MNHNS and SASEGT. The V segment lost 7 bases and the J segment 2 bases; nucleotides outside the gene matches: 4. The CDR3 DNA sequence: TGTGCCAGCACCTCGACAGGGGCCTACGAGCAGTACTTC. Translating it yields CASTSTGAYEQYF.

The chain recombines TRBV20-1 with TRBJ2-3; D unresolved. V was cut by 6 bases and J by 7 bases, with 11 bases left in between. This CDR3 contains 11 residues. The germline gives CDR1 DFQATT, CDR2 SNEGSKA (reference sequence). The CDR3 DNA reads TGCAGTGCCTCCCGCGGAAATACGCAGTATTTT. The encoded protein is CSASRGNTQYF.

The count of this clonotype is one. The chain employs TRBV4-1 and TRBJ2-7; 8 nucleotides align to TRBD1. Looked up from germline, CDR1 is MGHRA and CDR2 is YSYEKL. Trimming took 3 bases from V and 2 from J; bases not matched to a gene: 6. The CDR3 runs 15 residues. Here the CDR3 DNA reads TGCGCCAGCAGCCACCCGACAGGGGCCGCCTACGAGCAGTACTTC. Translating gives CASSHPTGAAYEQYF.

The chain links TRBV10-3 to TRBJ2-5, with 7 bases aligning to TRBD1. After removal of 8 bases from V and 2 bases from J, the junction contained 5 bases not matched to a gene. The CDR3 runs to 13 residues. Germline-derived CDR1 and CDR2 are ENHRY and SYGVKD. The CDR3 protein is CAIAGTEQETQYF. The DNA for the CDR3 is TGTGCCATCGCCGGGACAGAGCAAGAGACCCAGTACTTC.

This clonotype was counted many times. The genes are TRBV7-2 and TRBJ2-1; no reliable D call. Deletions cut 2 bases from V and 6 bases from J, with 11 bases between. Germline CDR1 reads SGHTA; CDR2 reads FQGNSA. CDR3 length equals 14 residues. CDR3 coding DNA: TGTGCCAGCAGCTTATTTGGGGTATCCAATGAGCAGTTCTTC. Its protein product is CASSLFGVSNEQFF.

This rearrangement joins TRBV28 to TRBJ2-5, with TRBD2 identical over 11 bases. This CDR3 contains 17 residues. J lost 2 bases, V lost 7 bases, and 12 bases had no gene match. Per germline, CDR1 MDHEN and CDR2 SYDVKM. The CDR3 nucleotides read TGTGCCAGCACCGTAGCGGGAGGGCCTATCGGGCAAGAGACCCAGTACTTC. This encodes CASTVAGGPIGQETQYF.

The CDR3 region is CASRQFLDRGEKLFF. The DNA of the CDR3 is TGCGCCAGCAGACAATTTTTGGACCGGGGAGAAAAACTGTTTTTT. V is TRBV4-1 and J is TRBJ1-4, with D hard to call. The germline gives CDR1 MGHRA, CDR2 YSYEKL. The CDR3 totals 15 residues. V lost 6 bases and J 8 bases, leaving 19 bases between the germline ends.

This clonotype was seen only once. The chain uses TRBV19 and TRBJ2-1; possibly TRBD1 or TRBD2 for D (5 bases each). The CDR3 covers 21 residues. The V and J ends lost 2 bases and 13 bases respectively, with 39 bases between them. Germline lookup yields CDR1 LNHDA and CDR2 SQIVND (reference sequence). The DNA for the CDR3 is TGTGCCAGTAGTATAAGTGGGACCGGACTTGGGACGCCGAGACTCACAATGAAACAGTTCTTC. It specifies CASSISGTGLGTPRLTMKQFF. Filled out from reference TRBV19 and TRBJ2-1, the complete variable domain reads DGGITQSPKYLFRKEGQNVTLSCEQNLNHDAMYWYRQDPGQGLRLIYYSQIVNDFQKGDIAEGYSVSREKKESFPLTVTSAQKNPTAFYLCASSISGTGLGTPRLTMKQFFGPGTRLTVL.

The chain links TRBV28 to TRBJ1-1; D call uncertain. Trimming removed 6 bases from V and 11 bases from J, with 16 bases in between. The CDR3 is made up of 12 amino acids. Looked up from germline, CDR1 is MDHEN and CDR2 is SYDVKM. The CDR3 DNA reads as TGTGCCAGCAGCTCCCAGATCCGGCGCGCTTTCTTT. Translated: CASSSQIRRAFF.

This clonotype was seen repeatedly, ten times or more. CDR3 loop: CASSPRQGYETQYF. DNA of the CDR3: TGTGCCAGCAGCCCGAGACAGGGGTACGAGACCCAGTACTTC. J is TRBJ2-5 and V is TRBV7-2, with 8 bases matching TRBD1. V trimming: 5 bases; J trimming: 5 bases; junction bases outside the gene matches: 7. The CDR3 runs to 14 residues. Germline V lookup: CDR1 SGHTA, CDR2 FQGNSA. Complete variable domain (other parts from reference TRBV7-2 and TRBJ2-5): GAGVSQSPSNKVTEKGKDVELRCDPISGHTALYWYRQSLGQGLEFLIYFQGNSAPDKSGLPSDRFSAERTGGSVSTLTIQRTQQEDSAVYLCASSPRQGYETQYFGPGTRLLVL.

A few counts support this clonotype. This chain links TRBV7-2 with TRBJ1-1, with TRBD1 matching over 7 bases. J gave up 7 bases and V 5 bases, and 13 bases lay outside the gene matches. Per germline, CDR1 SGHTA and CDR2 FQGNSA. The CDR3 is 15 residues long. This CDR3 is CASSPGTAMLGEAFF. The CDR3 nucleotides are TGTGCCAGCAGCCCCGGGACAGCCATGTTAGGTGAAGCTTTCTTT.

This clonotype was counted once. CDR3 residues: CASSFGTGHTQPQHF. As DNA, the CDR3 is TGTGCCAGCAGCTTCGGGACAGGGCACACTCAGCCCCAGCATTTT. This chain uses TRBV5-6 with TRBJ1-5, with 9 bases lining up with TRBD1. The CDR3 is 15 residues long. Germline loops: CDR1 SGHDT, CDR2 YYEEEE. Trimming took 2 bases from V and 6 from J; bases not matched to a gene: 6.

V gene TRBV29-1 combines with J gene TRBJ1-2; TRBD1 might be the D (5 bases). The V and J ends lost 5 bases and 4 bases respectively, with 17 bases between them. The CDR3 contains 14 residues. CDR1 SQVTM and CDR2 ANQGSEA come from the germline V gene. CDR3: CSVYGTHSGYGYTF. The CDR3 DNA reads TGCAGCGTTTACGGGACCCATAGTGGCTATGGCTACACCTTC.

V usage is TRBV12-3 or TRBV12-4 and J usage is TRBJ2-2; no reliable D call. This CDR3 contains 13 residues. V shed 6 bases and J shed 0 bases, with 5 bases lying between them. As DNA, the CDR3 is TGTGCCAGCAGCCGAACGAACACCGGGGAGCTGTTTTTT. It yields the protein CASSRTNTGELFF.

The chain couples TRBV24-1 to TRBJ2-1; D is perhaps TRBD1 (5 bases). This CDR3 spans 12 amino acids. The ends were cut back, 2 bases at V and 7 bases at J, with 5 bases in the middle. CDR1 is KGHDR and CDR2 is SFDVKD in the germline V gene. The CDR3 region is CATSDSGNEQFF. CDR3 DNA: TGTGCCACCAGTGATTCAGGGAATGAGCAGTTCTTC.

V and J are TRBV6-6 and TRBJ1-6; 9 nucleotides align to TRBD1. The CDR3 is 18 residues long. CDR1 and CDR2 from the germline V gene are MNHNY and SVGAGI (reference sequence). V lost 5 bases and J lost 6; bases outside the gene matches: 14. This CDR3 reads CASSTYGQGTILNSPLHF. The CDR3, as DNA: TGTGCCAGCAGTACCTACGGACAGGGGACAATCCTTAATTCACCCCTCCACTTT.

This clonotype came up many times. The chain uses TRBV4-1 and TRBJ2-1, with D hard to call. CDR3 length: 14 residues. The V gene's germline CDR1 is MGHRA and CDR2 YSYEKL. The V end lost 7 bases, the J end lost 7 bases, and 17 bases lay between the germline ends. In nucleotides, the CDR3 is TGCGCCAGCACCCCTAGGCTAGGAGAGAATGAGCAGTTCTTC. This sequence encodes CASTPRLGENEQFF.

The chain combines TRBV2 with TRBJ1-1; D is unclear. CDR3 length: 12 residues. Trimming removed 3 bases at V and 4 bases at J, with 6 bases between. The germline V gene encodes CDR1 SNHLY and CDR2 FYNNEI. DNA for the CDR3: TGTGCCAGCAGTGATGTGGGCACTGAAGCTTTCTTT. It translates to CASSDVGTEAFF.